The 22 T cell receptor beta chains below come from one sample, sequenced in a study of PD-1 blockade in mismatch repair-deficient tumors. Data came from immunoSEQ multiplex PCR; TCRdb stores just in-frame clones and leaves some out. This sample has about 110,000 clones; roughly 80% occur once, and the top ten carry around 4.7%. The sequenced sample was peripheral blood, obtained approximately 60 weeks after starting pembrolizumab. The receptor source for this set is an adult with mismatch repair-deficient cancer.

The chain uses TRBV4-2 and TRBJ2-1, with TRBD2 matching over 9 bases. This CDR3 is built from 14 residues. From germline, CDR1 is LGHNA and CDR2 YNFKEQ. After removal of 8 bases from V and 7 bases from J, the junction contained 9 bases not matched to a gene. In DNA, the CDR3 is TGTGCCAGCGGCTCCCCGGGACTAGCAAATGAGCAGTTCTTC. Its translation: CASGSPGLANEQFF.

This chain links TRBV7-8 with TRBJ2-1; 15 nucleotides align to TRBD2. Per germline, CDR1 SGHVS and CDR2 FQNEAQ. The ends lost 1 base at V and 7 bases at J; junction bases unmatched: 2. This CDR3 region has 16 residues. The CDR3 loop is CASSLVGLAGGNEQFF. The CDR3 DNA reads TGTGCCAGCAGCTTAGTCGGACTAGCGGGAGGGAATGAGCAGTTCTTC.

This clone was found a few times. DNA for the CDR3: TGCGCCAGCAGTGCCTACGAGCAGTACTTC. Its protein product is CASSAYEQYF. The rearrangement links TRBV10-1 to TRBJ2-7; no clear D. CDR1 and CDR2 (germline): WNHNN, SYGVQD (reference sequence). The CDR3 contains 10 residues. The V gene lost 4 bases and the J gene lost 2 bases, with 0 bases spanning the gap.

The gene calls are TRBV27 and TRBJ2-1; tentatively, D is TRBD1 (6 bases). V was trimmed by 2 bases and J by 2 bases, leaving 13 bases between them. The CDR3 is made up of 16 amino acids. In germline, CDR1 is MNHEY, CDR2 SMNVEV (reference sequence). DNA of the CDR3: TGTGCCAGCAGTTTAAGTCCAGGGGTAGCCTACAATGAGCAGTTCTTC. This translates into CASSLSPGVAYNEQFF.

V usage is TRBV21-1 and J usage is TRBJ2-1; the D segment call TRBD2 is taken from the table without a DNA check. TRBV21-1 is listed as a pseudogene. This CDR3 contains 14 residues. CDR3 sequence reads: CASSTGSGQHGQFF. The CDR3 DNA sequence: TGTGCCAGCAGCACAGGCAGCGGCCAGCATGGGCAGTTCTTC.

The V and J genes are TRBV6-6 and TRBJ2-7; 7 bases line up with TRBD1. CDR1 is MNHNY and CDR2 is SVGAGI in the germline V gene (reference sequence). The CDR3 sequence is 16 residues long. The V segment lost 10 bases and the J segment 5 bases; nucleotides outside the gene matches: 20. CDR3 sequence: CATHPPRTGSIHEQYF. The CDR3 nucleotides are TGTGCCACTCACCCACCAAGGACAGGTAGCATCCACGAGCAGTACTTC.

The V and J genes are TRBV7-3 and TRBJ1-2; 9 nucleotides agree with TRBD1. The CDR3 contains 13 residues. V was clipped by 3 bases and J by 8 bases; unmatched bases: 4. Germline CDR1 reads SGHTA; CDR2 reads FQGTGA. In nucleotides, the CDR3 is TGTGCCAGCAGCTTTACAGGGGGCGCAGGCTACACCTTC. The encoded protein is CASSFTGGAGYTF. The whole variable domain, remainder taken from reference TRBV7-3 and TRBJ1-2, is GAGVSQTPSNKVTEKGKYVELRCDPISGHTALYWYRQSLGQGPEFLIYFQGTGAADDSGLPNDRFFAVRPEGSVSTLKIQRTERGDSAVYLCASSFTGGAGYTFGSGTRLTVV.

This clone was observed a few times. This chain connects TRBV7-2 to TRBJ2-1; no clear D. This CDR3 spans 16 amino acids. Trimming stripped 1 base from V and 0 bases from J, with 10 bases between. Germline lookup yields CDR1 SGHTA and CDR2 FQGNSA. Here the CDR3 reads CASSLDVASSYNEQFF. CDR3 nucleotide sequence: TGTGCCAGCAGCTTAGATGTGGCTAGCTCCTACAATGAGCAGTTCTTC. Full variable domain (rest looked up from reference TRBV7-2 and TRBJ2-1): GAGVSQSPSNKVTEKGKDVELRCDPISGHTALYWYRQSLGQGLEFLIYFQGNSAPDKSGLPSDRFSAERTGGSVSTLTIQRTQQEDSAVYLCASSLDVASSYNEQFFGPGTRLTVL.

CDR3 nucleotides: TGTGCCAGCAGCGTAGCCACGGACAAAAACATTCAGTACTTC. It encodes CASSVATDKNIQYF. The chain combines TRBV9 with TRBJ2-4; D gene ambiguous. The germline V gene encodes CDR1 SGDLS and CDR2 YYNGEE. The CDR3 is made up of 14 amino acids. Between the trimmed V and J ends, which lost 0 bases and 3 bases, there was a span of 7 bases.

The chain couples TRBV6-5 to TRBJ2-7; the match to TRBD2 covers 7 bases. There are 14 residues in the CDR3. CDR1 MNHEY and CDR2 SVGAGI come from the germline V gene. V shed 2 bases, J shed 4 bases, and the junction held 5 bases outside the gene matches. The CDR3 is CASSYIGGSYEQYF. The CDR3 bases are TGTGCCAGCAGTTACATAGGCGGGAGTTACGAGCAGTACTTC.

This clone was picked up a small number of times. The V and J genes are TRBV2 and TRBJ1-1; D is undetermined. CDR1 is SNHLY and CDR2 is FYNNEI in the germline V gene. The CDR3 is 13 residues long. Between the trimmed V and J ends, which lost 6 bases and 10 bases, there was a span of 18 bases. CDR3: CASSSLPDVRAFF. CDR3 coding DNA: TGTGCCAGCAGCTCCCTTCCCGACGTCAGAGCTTTCTTT.

The rearrangement links TRBV28 to TRBJ2-2; 10 bases are shared with TRBD2. The V gene's germline CDR1 is MDHEN and CDR2 SYDVKM. V dropped 6 bases and J dropped 8; count of bases not matched to a gene: 9. This CDR3 spans 15 amino acids. The CDR3 bases are TGTGCCAGCAGATCCCCTAGCGGGAGTCCTGGGGAGCTGTTTTTT. It translates to CASRSPSGSPGELFF.

V is TRBV4-1 and J is TRBJ2-3, with 7 bases lining up with TRBD2. The germline V gene encodes CDR1 MGHRA and CDR2 YSYEKL. The CDR3 length is 16 residues. V shed 0 bases and J 0 bases; nucleotides not matched to a gene: 3. The CDR3 protein is CASSQESGTSTDTQYF. CDR3 nucleotides: TGCGCCAGCAGCCAAGAGAGCGGGACCAGCACAGATACGCAGTATTTT.

This chain connects TRBV7-8 to TRBJ2-1, with 11 positions matching TRBD1. This CDR3 comprises 17 residues. The germline gives CDR1 SGHVS, CDR2 FQNEAQ. The V and J ends lost 1 base and 6 bases, in that order; junction bases with no gene match: 8. CDR3 sequence reads: CASSLGPGQGVVNEQFF. Written as DNA, the CDR3 is TGTGCCAGCAGCTTAGGCCCGGGACAGGGGGTTGTCAATGAGCAGTTCTTC.

J is TRBJ2-3 and V is TRBV14, with D possibly matching TRBD1 (5 bases). Looked up from germline, CDR1 is SGHDN and CDR2 is FVKESK. V was shortened by 4 bases and J by 4 bases, with 9 bases between the two germline ends. The CDR3 runs to 13 residues. The CDR3 sequence is CASSPRGADTQYF. The CDR3 coding sequence is TGTGCCAGCAGCCCTAGGGGTGCAGATACGCAGTATTTT.

The chain is built from TRBV4-3 and TRBJ2-7, with TRBD1 matching over 10 bases. The CDR3 has 16 amino acids. CDR1 and CDR2 (germline): LGHNA, YSLEER. V was pared by 0 bases and J by 2 bases, with 4 bases of the junction left unmatched. The CDR3 DNA reads as TGCGCCAGCAGCCAAGATTTTGGACAGGGGGCCTACGAGCAGTACTTC. It codes for CASSQDFGQGAYEQYF.

The chain recombines TRBV7-6 with TRBJ2-1; TRBD2 agrees at 10 bases. Germline CDR1 is SGHVS and CDR2 is FNYEAQ. CDR3 length: 15 amino acids. With 0 bases clipped from V and 4 bases from J, the junction kept 0 bases outside the gene matches. The CDR3 nucleotides are TGTGCCAGCAGCTTAGCAGCGGGAGGGTACAATGAGCAGTTCTTC. Translation: CASSLAAGGYNEQFF.

The chain links TRBV18 to TRBJ2-7; D may be TRBD2 (7 bases). CDR3 length: 13 amino acids. Germline V lookup: CDR1 KGHSH, CDR2 LQKENI. With 4 bases removed from V and 5 bases from J, the gap between germline ends came to 12 bases. The CDR3 loop is CASSRAGADEQYF. The CDR3, as DNA: TGTGCCAGCTCACGGGCGGGGGCCGACGAGCAGTACTTC. The full variable domain, rest sourced from reference TRBV18 and TRBJ2-7, is NAGVMQNPRHLVRRRGQEARLRCSPMKGHSHVYWYRQLPEEGLKFMVYLQKENIIDESGMPKERFSAEFPKEGPSILRIQQVVRGDSAAYFCASSRAGADEQYFGPGTRLTVT.

The chain employs TRBV12-5 and TRBJ2-1, with D maybe TRBD2 (7 bases). Trimming stripped 0 bases from V and 7 bases from J, with 16 bases between. Germline assignment: CDR1 LGHNT and CDR2 FRNRAP. The CDR3 has 16 residues. The CDR3 is CASGLVRGGEWNEQFF. CDR3 DNA sequence: TGTGCTAGTGGTTTGGTACGAGGGGGGGAATGGAATGAGCAGTTCTTC.

The chain has TRBV7-9 and TRBJ1-3; D is uncertain. Germline values: CDR1 SEHNR, CDR2 FQNEAQ (reference sequence). V lost 4 bases, J lost 0 bases, and 10 bases lay in between. CDR3 length equals 15 residues. CDR3 coding DNA: TGTGCCAGCAGCTCAACCCGGATCTCTGGAAACACCATATATTTT. Encoded protein: CASSSTRISGNTIYF.

The chain has TRBV5-5 and TRBJ2-7; D is undetermined. Germline V gene data show CDR1 as SGHKS and CDR2 as YYEKEE (reference sequence). The CDR3 is made up of 15 amino acids. V was trimmed by 2 bases and J by 2 bases, leaving 14 bases between them. The CDR3 DNA is TGTGCCAGCAGCTTCGGTCCGGATCCGACCTACGAGCAGTACTTC. Its protein is CASSFGPDPTYEQYF.

This clone was observed a single time. The J gene is TRBJ2-1, the V gene TRBV29-1; 15 nucleotides agree with TRBD2. There are 15 residues in the CDR3. Germline V lookup: CDR1 SQVTM, CDR2 ANQGSEA. V gave up 4 bases and J gave up 10 bases; unmatched junction bases: 8. The CDR3: CSVGNPGLAGGEQFF. In DNA, the CDR3 is TGCAGCGTTGGTAATCCGGGACTAGCGGGAGGAGAGCAGTTCTTC.